This T cell receptor (beta chain) was profiled in a study of blood T cell repertoires in COVID-19. CDR1 and CDR2 (germline): SGHRS, YFSETQ. The CDR3 covers 13 residues. The V segment lost 2 bases and the J segment 3 bases; nucleotides outside the gene matches: 0. Profiling relied on immunoSEQ multiplex PCR, and the TCRdb table lists in-frame clones only, not all of them. The data hold about 160,000 clones, with approximately 80% observed a single time. A word on this clone: This same CDR3 is encoded by further DNA sequences in the sample.

Sequencing was done on a sample of peripheral blood. The V call is TRBV5-1, the J call TRBJ1-1; the match to TRBD1 covers 8 bases. The TCR sequence derives from a man aged 55 to 69 with acute or convalescent COVID-19. CDR3 region: CASSLQGDTEAFF. DNA for the CDR3: TGCGCCAGCAGCTTACAGGGGGACACTGAAGCTTTCTTT.